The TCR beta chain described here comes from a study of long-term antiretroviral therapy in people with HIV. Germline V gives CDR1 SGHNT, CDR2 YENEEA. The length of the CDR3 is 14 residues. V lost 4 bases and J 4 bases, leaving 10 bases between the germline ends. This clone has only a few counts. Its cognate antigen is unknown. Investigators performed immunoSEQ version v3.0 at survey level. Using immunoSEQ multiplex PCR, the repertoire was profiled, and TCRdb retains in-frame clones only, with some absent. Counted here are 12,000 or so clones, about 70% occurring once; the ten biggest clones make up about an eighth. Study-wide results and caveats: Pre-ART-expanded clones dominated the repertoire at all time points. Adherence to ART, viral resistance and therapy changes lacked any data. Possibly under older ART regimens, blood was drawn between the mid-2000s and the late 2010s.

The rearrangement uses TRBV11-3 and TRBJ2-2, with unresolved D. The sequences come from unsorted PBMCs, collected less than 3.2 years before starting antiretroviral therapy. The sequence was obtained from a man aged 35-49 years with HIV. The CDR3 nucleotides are TGTGCCAGCAGCTCGGTCCCAGGCACCGGGGAGCTGTTTTTT. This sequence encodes CASSSVPGTGELFF. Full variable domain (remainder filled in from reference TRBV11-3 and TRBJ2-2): EAGVVQSPRYKIIEKKQPVAFWCNPISGHNTLYWYLQNLGQGPELLIRYENEEAVDDSQLPKDRFSAERLKGVDSTLKIQPAELGDSAVYLCASSSVPGTGELFFGEGSRLTVL.